The 3 T cell receptor beta chains reported below all come from one sample, sequenced in a study of blood T cells in healthy people across ages. PCR was performed a second time for about 7 to 12 cycles using a sample-barcoded 5' primer and a J-beta primer mix. MiXCR, applied by TCRdb to the 5' RACE reads, yields one record per CDR3 protein. The data show about 700,000 distinct CDR3 sequences, around 32% seen once. Sequences were obtained from blood. The receptors stem from a woman aged 80 or over in good health.

This clonotype showed up many times. This chain uses TRBV28 with TRBJ2-5, with TRBD2 identical over 12 bases. Germline values: CDR1 MDHEN, CDR2 SYDVKM. V dropped 5 bases and J dropped 2; count of bases not matched to a gene: 6. The CDR3 covers 16 residues. CDR3 loop: CASSLAGGRRQETQYF. CDR3 in DNA: TGTGCCAGCAGTCTAGCGGGGGGGCGGCGTCAAGAGACCCAGTACTTC.

On this clonotype: It may be a read error: a sequence one base away is much more abundant. The gene calls are TRBV5-1 and TRBJ2-4, with 7 bases fitting TRBD1. Judging by the DNA end, TRBJ2-7 fits better; the J call may be wrong. Germline V lookup: CDR1 SGHRS, CDR2 YFSETQ. The CDR3 sequence is 15 residues long. The CDR3 sequence: CASSFAGDRAGEQYF. The CDR3 nucleotides are TGCGCCAGCAGCTTCGCTGGAGACAGGGCGGGCGAGCAGTACTTC.

This clonotype was detected ten times or more. This chain connects TRBV6-1 to TRBJ1-5; 10 bases are a match to TRBD1. J gave up 3 bases and V 3 bases, and 5 bases lay outside the gene matches. The CDR3 covers 16 residues. CDR1 is MNHNS, CDR2 SASEGT, per germline. The CDR3: CASSDRTGGANQPQHF. For the CDR3, the DNA is TGTGCCAGCAGTGACAGGACAGGGGGTGCCAATCAGCCCCAGCATTTT.